This TCR beta chain was documented in a study of CD8 T cells in ankylosing spondylitis. MiXCR was run by TCRdb on the 5' RACE reads, yielding one entry per CDR3 protein. The sample has about 800,000 distinct CDR3 sequences, 10% to 15% seen once; the top ten hold 0.45% to 0.6%. Study conclusions and caveats: Blood from ankylosing spondylitis patients appeared to carry a characteristic roughly eight-variant TCR beta motif.

For this clonotype: Its antigen is unknown.

The V end lost 4 bases, the J end lost 5 bases, and 6 bases lay between the germline ends. The CDR3 totals 13 residues. The germline CDR1 and CDR2 sequences are MNHEY and SVGAGI. V is TRBV6-5 and J is TRBJ2-6, with D tentatively TRBD1 or TRBD2 (5 bases each). The clonotype comes from a male donor with ankylosing spondylitis. What was sequenced was blood, either unsorted or a sorted T cell fraction (not recorded which). The chain's CDR3 is CASSWGRANVLTF. As DNA, the CDR3 is TGTGCCAGCAGTTGGGGGAGGGCCAACGTCCTGACTTTC.